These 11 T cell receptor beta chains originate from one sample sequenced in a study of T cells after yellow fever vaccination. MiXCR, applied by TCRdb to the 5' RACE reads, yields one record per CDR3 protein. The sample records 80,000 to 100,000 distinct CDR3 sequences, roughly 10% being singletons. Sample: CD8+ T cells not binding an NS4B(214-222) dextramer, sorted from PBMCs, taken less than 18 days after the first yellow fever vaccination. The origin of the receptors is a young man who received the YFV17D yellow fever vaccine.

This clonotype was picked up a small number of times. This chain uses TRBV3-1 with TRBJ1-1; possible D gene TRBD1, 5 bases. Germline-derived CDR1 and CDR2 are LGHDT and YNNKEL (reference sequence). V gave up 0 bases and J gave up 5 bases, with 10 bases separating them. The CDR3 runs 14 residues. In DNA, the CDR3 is TGTGCCAGCAGCCAAGAACACAGGTTTACTGAAGCTTTCTTT. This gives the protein CASSQEHRFTEAFF.

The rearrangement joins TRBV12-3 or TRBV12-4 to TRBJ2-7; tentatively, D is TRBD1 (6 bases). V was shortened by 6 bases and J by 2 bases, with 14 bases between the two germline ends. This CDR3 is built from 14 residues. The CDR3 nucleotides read TGTGCCAGCAGGGGGACAAGAGGTCCCTACGAGCAGTACTTC. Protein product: CASRGTRGPYEQYF.

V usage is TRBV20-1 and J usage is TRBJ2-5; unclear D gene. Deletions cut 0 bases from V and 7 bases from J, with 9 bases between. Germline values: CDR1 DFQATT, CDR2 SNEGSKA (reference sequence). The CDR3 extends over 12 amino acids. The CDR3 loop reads CSARDEHSTQYF. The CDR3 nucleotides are TGCAGTGCTAGAGATGAGCATTCGACCCAGTACTTC.

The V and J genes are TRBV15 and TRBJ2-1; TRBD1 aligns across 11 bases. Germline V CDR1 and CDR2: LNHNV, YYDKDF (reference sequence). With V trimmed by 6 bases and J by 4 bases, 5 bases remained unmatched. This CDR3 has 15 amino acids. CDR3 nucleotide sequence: TGTGCCACCAGTCCGGACAGGGGGCATTACAATGAGCAGTTCTTC. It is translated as CATSPDRGHYNEQFF. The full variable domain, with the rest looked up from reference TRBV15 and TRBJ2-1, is DAMVIQNPRYQVTQFGKPVTLSCSQTLNHNVMYWYQQKSSQAPKLLFHYYDKDFNNEADTPDNFQSRRPNTSFCFLDIRSPGLGDTAMYLCATSPDRGHYNEQFFGPGTRLTVL.

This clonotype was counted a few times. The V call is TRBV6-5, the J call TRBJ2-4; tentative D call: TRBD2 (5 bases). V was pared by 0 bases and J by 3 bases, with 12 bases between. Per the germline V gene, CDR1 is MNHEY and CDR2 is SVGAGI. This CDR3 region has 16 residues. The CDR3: CASSYSSTGFKNIQYF. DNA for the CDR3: TGTGCCAGCAGTTACTCGAGTACGGGGTTCAAAAACATTCAGTACTTC.

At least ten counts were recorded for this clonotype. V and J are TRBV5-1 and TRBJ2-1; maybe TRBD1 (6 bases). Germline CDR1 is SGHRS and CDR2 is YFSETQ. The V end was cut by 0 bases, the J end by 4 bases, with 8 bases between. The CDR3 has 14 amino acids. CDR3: CASSLGTVYNEQFF. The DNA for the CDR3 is TGCGCCAGCAGCTTGGGGACAGTGTACAATGAGCAGTTCTTC.

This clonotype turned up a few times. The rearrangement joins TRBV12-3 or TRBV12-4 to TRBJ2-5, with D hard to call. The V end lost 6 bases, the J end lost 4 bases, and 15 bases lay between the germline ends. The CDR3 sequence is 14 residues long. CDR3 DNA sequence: TGTGCCAGCAGCCCTCTCGCCCCGGGAGAGACCCAGTACTTC. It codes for CASSPLAPGETQYF.

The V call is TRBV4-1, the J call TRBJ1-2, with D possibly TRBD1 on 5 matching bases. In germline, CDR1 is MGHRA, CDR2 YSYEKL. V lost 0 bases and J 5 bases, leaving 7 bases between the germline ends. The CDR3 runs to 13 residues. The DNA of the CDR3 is TGCGCCAGCAGCCAAGAAAGGGGATATGGCTACACCTTC. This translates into CASSQERGYGYTF.

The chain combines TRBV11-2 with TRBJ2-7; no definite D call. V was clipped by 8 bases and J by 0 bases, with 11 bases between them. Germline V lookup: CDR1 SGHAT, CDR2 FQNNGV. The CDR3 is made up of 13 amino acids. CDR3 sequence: CASADSSSYEQYF. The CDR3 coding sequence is TGTGCCAGCGCTGACTCAAGCTCCTACGAGCAGTACTTC.

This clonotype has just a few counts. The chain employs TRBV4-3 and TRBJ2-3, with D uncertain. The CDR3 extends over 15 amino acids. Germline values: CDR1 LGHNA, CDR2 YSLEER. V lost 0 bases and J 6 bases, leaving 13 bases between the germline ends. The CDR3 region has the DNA TGCGCCAGCAGCCAAGATTTAGCCGGTATGGATACGCAGTATTTT. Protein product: CASSQDLAGMDTQYF.

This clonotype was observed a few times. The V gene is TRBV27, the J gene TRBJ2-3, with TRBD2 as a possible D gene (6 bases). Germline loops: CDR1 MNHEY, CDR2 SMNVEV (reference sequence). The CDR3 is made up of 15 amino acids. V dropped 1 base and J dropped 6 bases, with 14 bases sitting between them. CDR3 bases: TGTGCCAGCAGTTTATGGGTGGAGGGACCGGATACGCAGTATTTT. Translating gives CASSLWVEGPDTQYF.